This T cell receptor (beta chain) was identified in a study of T cell responses to AZD1222 COVID-19 vaccine. Study as a whole: Doses given second, at about 4 or about 12 weeks, were pooled. Study results and limitations: Clonal diversity was possibly underestimated, and the donors were mostly white British, with more females.

Worth noting for this clone: The target antigen is unknown.

Produced via immunoSEQ multiplex PCR; TCRdb's table is partial and in-frame only. Among some 150,000 clones, 85% to 95% were seen once, and the ten largest hold 3.9%. The sample was peripheral blood, taken on day 0 of AZD1222 vaccination. The receptor comes from an adult in good health.

The DNA of the CDR3 is TGCGCCAGCAGCGGGACAGGGCCCGGGGGTGGCTACACCTTC. Protein: CASSGTGPGGGYTF. The V gene is TRBV5-1, the J gene TRBJ1-2, with 9 bases identical to TRBD1. This CDR3 is 14 amino acids long. Trimming took 4 bases from V and 7 from J; bases not matched to a gene: 8. The V gene's germline CDR1 is SGHRS and CDR2 YFSETQ.